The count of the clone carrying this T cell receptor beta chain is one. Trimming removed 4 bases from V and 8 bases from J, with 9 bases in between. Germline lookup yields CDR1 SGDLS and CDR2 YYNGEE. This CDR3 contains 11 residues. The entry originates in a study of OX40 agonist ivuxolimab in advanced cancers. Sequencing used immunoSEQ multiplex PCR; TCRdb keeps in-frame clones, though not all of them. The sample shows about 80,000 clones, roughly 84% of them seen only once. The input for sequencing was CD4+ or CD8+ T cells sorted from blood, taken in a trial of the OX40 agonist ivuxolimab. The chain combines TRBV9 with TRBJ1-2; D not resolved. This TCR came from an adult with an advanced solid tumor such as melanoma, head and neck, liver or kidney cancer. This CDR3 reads CASSRGVGYTF. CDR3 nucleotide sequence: TGTGCCAGCAGCCGTGGGGTCGGCTACACCTTC.